This T cell receptor (beta chain) originates from a study of blood T cell repertoires in COVID-19. Study details: Specimens from acute and convalescent COVID-19 originated in the United States, Italy and Spain. The analysed material was cDNA or gDNA that came from T cells, B-cell-depleted T cells, or PBMCs.

Trimming removed 0 bases from V and 3 bases from J; junction bases left unmatched: 5. Germline lookup yields CDR1 SGHRS and CDR2 YFSETQ. The CDR3 consists of 16 residues. Sequencing was performed with immunoSEQ multiplex PCR; in TCRdb, only in-frame clones are kept and a portion is missing. The repertoire holds about 110,000 clones, with over 60% as singletons. The genes are TRBV5-1 and TRBJ2-7; TRBD2 matches 11 bases. Input material: peripheral blood. The receptor's source is an older man with acute or convalescent COVID-19. CDR3 DNA sequence: TGCGCCAGCAGCTTGGTGACTAGCGGGGTGCTCTACGAGCAGTACTTC. It is translated as CASSLVTSGVLYEQYF.